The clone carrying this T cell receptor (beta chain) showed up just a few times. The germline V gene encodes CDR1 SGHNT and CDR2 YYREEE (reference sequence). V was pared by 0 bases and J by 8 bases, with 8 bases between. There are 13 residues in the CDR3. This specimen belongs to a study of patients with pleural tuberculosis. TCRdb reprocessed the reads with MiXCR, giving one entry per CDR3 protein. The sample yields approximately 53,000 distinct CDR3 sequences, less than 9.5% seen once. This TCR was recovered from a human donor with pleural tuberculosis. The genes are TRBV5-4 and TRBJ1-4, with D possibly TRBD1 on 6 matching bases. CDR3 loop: CASSLAGEEKLFF. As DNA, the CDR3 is TGTGCCAGCAGCTTGGCAGGGGAAGAAAAACTGTTTTTT.